These T cell receptor beta chains were read from a single sample in a study of radiation and T cells in renal cell carcinoma. TCRdb's table, derived via immunoSEQ multiplex PCR, lists solely in-frame clones and lacks some. The repertoire holds about 130,000 clones, about 81% seen once, with 5% to 6.5% in the top ten. Sequencing was performed on blood, taken from a patient whose treatment included radiotherapy and nephrectomy. The receptors were gathered from a man in his fifties or sixties with renal cell carcinoma. Each CDR3 is given with its conserved first and last residue. Fields, in order: clone size, J gene, D gene, V gene, CDR3 length, CDR3 protein, CDR3 DNA. D genes are given only for firm matches. Clone size is not always given. Where it is, it says once, few, many or a class for expanded clones.

clone size: once
J gene: TRBJ2-1
D gene: .
V gene: TRBV6-5
CDR3 length: 13
CDR3 protein: CASSYEGLDEQFF
CDR3 DNA: TGTGCCAGCAGTTATGAGGGGTTGGATGAGCAGTTCTTC

clone size: .
J gene: TRBJ2-4
D gene: TRBD1
V gene: TRBV2
CDR3 length: 20
CDR3 protein: CASSSSPPGQGILAKNIQYF
CDR3 DNA: TGTGCCAGCAGTTCCTCCCCGCCGGGACAGGGAATCTTAGCCAAAAACATTCAGTACTTC

clone size: few
J gene: TRBJ1-5
D gene: .
V gene: TRBV5-6
CDR3 length: 12
CDR3 protein: CASSLWGQPQHF
CDR3 DNA: TGTGCCAGCAGCTTGTGGGGTCAGCCCCAGCATTTT

clone size: .
J gene: TRBJ1-1
D gene: .
V gene: TRBV29-1
CDR3 length: 12
CDR3 protein: CSGGRMNTEAFF
CDR3 DNA: TGCAGCGGGGGCAGAATGAACACTGAAGCTTTCTTT

clone size: .
J gene: TRBJ2-1
D gene: .
V gene: TRBV6-5
CDR3 length: 16
CDR3 protein: CASSYSFFSLRNEQFF
CDR3 DNA: TGTGCCAGCAGTTACTCGTTCTTTAGTCTACGCAATGAGCAGTTCTTC

clone size: .
J gene: TRBJ1-5
D gene: .
V gene: TRBV4-1
CDR3 length: 19
CDR3 protein: CASSHGGTEADLGNQPQHF
CDR3 DNA: TGCGCCAGCAGCCATGGCGGGACTGAAGCTGACCTGGGCAATCAGCCCCAGCATTTT

clone size: .
J gene: TRBJ1-5
D gene: .
V gene: TRBV2
CDR3 length: 15
CDR3 protein: CASRRTSLADQPQHF
CDR3 DNA: TGTGCCAGCAGGAGGACCTCATTAGCAGATCAGCCCCAGCATTTT

clone size: .
J gene: TRBJ1-1
D gene: TRBD1
V gene: TRBV5-5
CDR3 length: 16
CDR3 protein: CASSRTGGGMNTEAFF
CDR3 DNA: TGTGCCAGCAGTAGGACAGGGGGGGGCATGAACACTGAAGCTTTCTTT

clone size: once
J gene: TRBJ2-1
D gene: .
V gene: TRBV13
CDR3 length: 14
CDR3 protein: CASSLGGSNNEQFF
CDR3 DNA: TGTGCCAGCAGCTTAGGAGGTTCGAACAATGAGCAGTTCTTC

clone size: .
J gene: TRBJ2-5
D gene: .
V gene: TRBV19
CDR3 length: 15
CDR3 protein: CASSTRQGLQETQYF
CDR3 DNA: TGTGCCAGTAGTACCAGGCAGGGGTTACAAGAGACCCAGTACTTC

clone size: .
J gene: TRBJ2-5
D gene: .
V gene: TRBV25-1
CDR3 length: 14
CDR3 protein: CASSESGGSETQYF
CDR3 DNA: TGTGCCAGCAGTGAATCCGGGGGTAGCGAGACCCAGTACTTC

clone size: .
J gene: TRBJ1-3
D gene: .
V gene: TRBV15
CDR3 length: 18
CDR3 protein: CATSRDPRDGGRGNTIYF
CDR3 DNA: TGTGCCACCAGCAGAGATCCTAGGGACGGCGGTAGGGGAAACACCATATATTTT

clone size: .
J gene: TRBJ1-2
D gene: .
V gene: TRBV29-1
CDR3 length: 11
CDR3 protein: CSVGGGLGYTF
CDR3 DNA: TGCAGCGTTGGGGGAGGTCTTGGCTACACCTTC

clone size: .
J gene: TRBJ2-7
D gene: .
V gene: TRBV4-1
CDR3 length: 17
CDR3 protein: CASSQEASTSRTYEQYF
CDR3 DNA: TGCGCCAGCAGCCAAGAGGCATCAACTAGCCGGACTTACGAGCAGTACTTC

clone size: .
J gene: TRBJ1-4
D gene: .
V gene: TRBV4-3
CDR3 length: 16
CDR3 protein: CASSIRPAAGHEKLFF
CDR3 DNA: TGCGCCAGCAGCATACGCCCGGCTGCAGGCCATGAAAAACTGTTTTTT

clone size: .
J gene: TRBJ1-4
D gene: TRBD1
V gene: TRBV19
CDR3 length: 15
CDR3 protein: CASSTRQGSNEKLFF
CDR3 DNA: TGTGCCAGTAGTACACGACAGGGGAGTAATGAAAAACTGTTTTTT

clone size: many
J gene: TRBJ2-7
D gene: TRBD2
V gene: TRBV6-5
CDR3 length: 13
CDR3 protein: CASSDGRAHEQYF
CDR3 DNA: TGTGCCAGCTCTGACGGGAGGGCCCACGAGCAGTACTTC

clone size: .
J gene: TRBJ1-4
D gene: .
V gene: TRBV7-9
CDR3 length: 16
CDR3 protein: CASSRPFGINDEKLFF
CDR3 DNA: TGTGCCAGCAGCCGACCGTTTGGGATCAATGATGAAAAACTGTTTTTT

clone size: .
J gene: TRBJ2-7
D gene: .
V gene: TRBV10-3
CDR3 length: 12
CDR3 protein: CATAQGSYEQYF
CDR3 DNA: TGTGCCACCGCACAGGGATCCTACGAGCAGTACTTC

clone size: .
J gene: TRBJ2-4
D gene: .
V gene: TRBV2
CDR3 length: 16
CDR3 protein: CASSDRKLIAKNIQYF
CDR3 DNA: TGTGCCAGCAGCGACAGGAAACTCATAGCCAAAAACATTCAGTACTTC

clone size: few
J gene: TRBJ2-7
D gene: TRBD1
V gene: TRBV19
CDR3 length: 17
CDR3 protein: CASRDPGTGIGSYEQYF
CDR3 DNA: TGTGCCAGTAGGGATCCCGGGACAGGGATCGGTTCCTACGAGCAGTACTTC

clone size: few
J gene: TRBJ2-1
D gene: .
V gene: TRBV2
CDR3 length: 14
CDR3 protein: CASIPGAPYNEQFF
CDR3 DNA: TGTGCCAGCATCCCGGGGGCCCCCTACAATGAGCAGTTCTTC

clone size: .
J gene: TRBJ2-1
D gene: TRBD2
V gene: TRBV5-1
CDR3 length: 16
CDR3 protein: CASSPSLAGVGNEQFF
CDR3 DNA: TGCGCCAGCAGCCCGTCACTAGCGGGAGTTGGGAATGAGCAGTTCTTC

clone size: once
J gene: TRBJ1-6
D gene: .
V gene: TRBV12-5
CDR3 length: 17
CDR3 protein: CASGFGPTAISNSPLHF
CDR3 DNA: TGTGCTAGTGGTTTTGGCCCGACAGCTATCTCTAATTCACCCCTCCACTTT

clone size: .
J gene: TRBJ2-3
D gene: TRBD2
V gene: TRBV30
CDR3 length: 14
CDR3 protein: CAWATSGSADTQYF
CDR3 DNA: TGTGCCTGGGCGACTAGCGGGAGCGCAGATACGCAGTATTTT

clone size: .
J gene: TRBJ2-2
D gene: TRBD2
V gene: TRBV5-4
CDR3 length: 16
CDR3 protein: CASSGRAGEGTGELFF
CDR3 DNA: TGTGCCAGCAGCGGGAGAGCGGGAGAGGGGACCGGGGAGCTGTTTTTT

clone size: .
J gene: TRBJ2-3
D gene: TRBD1
V gene: TRBV11-3
CDR3 length: 15
CDR3 protein: CASSRRQGLTDTQYF
CDR3 DNA: TGTGCCAGCAGCCGTAGACAGGGGCTCACAGATACGCAGTATTTT

clone size: .
J gene: TRBJ2-7
D gene: .
V gene: TRBV7-6
CDR3 length: 17
CDR3 protein: CASSPEQGTVWYGEQYF
CDR3 DNA: TGTGCCAGCAGCCCGGAACAGGGTACGGTGTGGTATGGCGAGCAGTACTTC

clone size: .
J gene: TRBJ2-1
D gene: .
V gene: TRBV7-2
CDR3 length: 15
CDR3 protein: CASSWPGTRGNEQFF
CDR3 DNA: TGTGCCAGCAGCTGGCCCGGGACTCGGGGCAATGAGCAGTTCTTC

clone size: once
J gene: TRBJ2-2
D gene: .
V gene: TRBV9
CDR3 length: 17
CDR3 protein: CASSESRELRNTGELFF
CDR3 DNA: TGTGCCAGCAGCGAATCGCGCGAATTAAGGAACACCGGGGAGCTGTTTTTT

clone size: .
J gene: TRBJ1-2
D gene: TRBD1
V gene: TRBV5-1
CDR3 length: 14
CDR3 protein: CASNSGQGQGGYTF
CDR3 DNA: TGCGCCAGCAACTCAGGACAGGGGCAAGGTGGCTACACCTTC

clone size: once
J gene: TRBJ2-5
D gene: .
V gene: TRBV7-6
CDR3 length: 14
CDR3 protein: CASSFLSSQETQYF
CDR3 DNA: TGTGCCAGCAGCTTTTTGTCGTCCCAAGAGACCCAGTACTTC

clone size: few
J gene: TRBJ1-2
D gene: .
V gene: TRBV19
CDR3 length: 15
CDR3 protein: CASSIVAGNNYGYTF
CDR3 DNA: TGTGCCAGTAGTATCGTGGCAGGCAATAACTATGGCTACACCTTC

clone size: .
J gene: TRBJ2-5
D gene: .
V gene: TRBV19
CDR3 length: 15
CDR3 protein: CASSIDPQDQETQYF
CDR3 DNA: TGTGCCAGTAGTATAGATCCACAGGACCAAGAGACCCAGTACTTC

clone size: .
J gene: TRBJ1-1
D gene: TRBD1
V gene: TRBV18
CDR3 length: 16
CDR3 protein: CASSPTLTGTNTEAFF
CDR3 DNA: TGTGCCAGCTCCCCAACGTTGACAGGGACGAACACTGAAGCTTTCTTT

clone size: .
J gene: TRBJ2-7
D gene: .
V gene: TRBV4-2
CDR3 length: 16
CDR3 protein: CASSQEAAFGSYEQYF
CDR3 DNA: TGTGCCAGCAGCCAAGAAGCGGCGTTCGGCTCCTACGAGCAGTACTTC

clone size: .
J gene: TRBJ1-2
D gene: .
V gene: TRBV30
CDR3 length: 15
CDR3 protein: CAWSGGGTSNYGYTF
CDR3 DNA: TGTGCCTGGAGTGGGGGGGGCACCTCTAACTATGGCTACACCTTC

clone size: .
J gene: TRBJ2-5
D gene: .
V gene: TRBV9
CDR3 length: 13
CDR3 protein: CASSATGQETQYF
CDR3 DNA: TGTGCCAGCAGCGCTACGGGGCAAGAGACCCAGTACTTC

clone size: .
J gene: TRBJ1-6
D gene: .
V gene: TRBV25-1
CDR3 length: 15
CDR3 protein: CASSHISSYNSPLHF
CDR3 DNA: TGTGCCAGCAGTCATATTAGCTCCTATAATTCACCCCTCCACTTT

clone size: .
J gene: TRBJ1-1
D gene: .
V gene: TRBV30
CDR3 length: 11
CDR3 protein: CAVSRDTEAFF
CDR3 DNA: TGTGCCGTCAGCAGGGACACTGAAGCTTTCTTT